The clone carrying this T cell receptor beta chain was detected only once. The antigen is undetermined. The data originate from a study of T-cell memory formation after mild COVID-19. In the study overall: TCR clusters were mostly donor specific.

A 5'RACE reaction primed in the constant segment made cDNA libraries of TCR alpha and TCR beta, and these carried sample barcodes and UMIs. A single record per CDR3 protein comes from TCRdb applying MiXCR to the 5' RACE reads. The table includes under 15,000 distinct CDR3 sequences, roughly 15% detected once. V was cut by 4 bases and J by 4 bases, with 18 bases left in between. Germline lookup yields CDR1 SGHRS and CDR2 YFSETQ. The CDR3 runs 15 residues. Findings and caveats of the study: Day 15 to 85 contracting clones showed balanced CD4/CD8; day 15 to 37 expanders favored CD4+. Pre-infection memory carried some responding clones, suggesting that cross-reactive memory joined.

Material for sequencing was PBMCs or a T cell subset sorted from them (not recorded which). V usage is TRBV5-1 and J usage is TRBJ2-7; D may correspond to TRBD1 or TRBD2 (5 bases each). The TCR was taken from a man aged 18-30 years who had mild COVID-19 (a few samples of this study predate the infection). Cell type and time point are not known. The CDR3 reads CASSRAGTSGYEQYF. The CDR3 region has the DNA TGCGCCAGCAGCAGGGCAGGGACGAGCGGTTACGAGCAGTACTTC.